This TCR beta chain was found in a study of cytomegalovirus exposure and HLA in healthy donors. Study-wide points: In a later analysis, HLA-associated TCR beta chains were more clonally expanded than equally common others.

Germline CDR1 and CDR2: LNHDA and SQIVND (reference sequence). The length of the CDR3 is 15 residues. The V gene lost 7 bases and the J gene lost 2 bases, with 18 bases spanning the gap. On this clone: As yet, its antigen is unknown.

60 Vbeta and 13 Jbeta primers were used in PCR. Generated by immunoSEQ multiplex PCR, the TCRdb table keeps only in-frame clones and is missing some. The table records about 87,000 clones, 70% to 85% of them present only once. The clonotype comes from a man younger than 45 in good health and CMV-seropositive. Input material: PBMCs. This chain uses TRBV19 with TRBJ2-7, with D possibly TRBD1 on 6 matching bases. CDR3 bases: TGTGCCAGTACCGATGGGGGCGGACCGACCTACGAGCAGTACTTC. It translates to CASTDGGGPTYEQYF.